This TCR beta chain was documented in a study of Ad26.COV2.S vaccination and SARS-CoV-2 variants. Study information: Donor was assigned to the Ad26.COV2.S arm of trial COV1001.

The treatment denotes: 19 received Ad26.COV2.S at low or high dose, single or two shots; about five received placebo; per-sample allocation not given. Specimen acquisition occurred on day 63 following the initial vaccine or placebo injection. Cohort 1b enrolled adults aged 18-55 years in Boston. Study-wide results and caveats: Comparability of non-spike TCR breadth was observed across vaccine and placebo recipients.

In the case of this clone: The antigen is undetermined.

Germline V gene sequence: CDR1 KGHSH, CDR2 LQKENI. V was clipped by 5 bases and J by 6 bases; unmatched bases: 4. The CDR3 has 13 residues. Repertoires were generated with immunoSEQ multiplex PCR, while TCRdb's copy carries only in-frame clones and drops some. The sample yields hundreds of thousands of clones, more than 75% seen once. The chain has TRBV18 and TRBJ2-1, with 7 positions matching TRBD1. This clonotype was obtained from a person aged 18 to 59 who received the Ad26.COV2.S COVID-19 vaccine or a placebo. Specimen: peripheral blood, collected in a trial of Ad26.COV2.S vaccine versus placebo. CDR3 sequence (DNA): TGTGCCAGCTCAAAACGGGACAGCAATGAGCAGTTCTTC. This codes for CASSKRDSNEQFF.